This T cell receptor (beta chain) was recorded in a study of molecular identifiers for immune sequencing clone quantification. Whole-study results and caveats: Naive cells had under 1% of molecules in clones above 20 RNA copies, effectors over 98%.

V was pared by 5 bases and J by 1 base, with 11 bases of the junction left unmatched. The CDR3 contains 17 residues. Germline lookup yields CDR1 SEHNR and CDR2 FQNEAQ (reference sequence). MiXCR was run by TCRdb on the PCR reads, yielding one entry per CDR3 protein. The sample records roughly 300,000 distinct CDR3 sequences, about 23% being singletons. A CD8+CD4-CCR7+CD45RA+ phenotype served as the sorting definition for naive CD8 T cells. This clonotype was detected many times. Its antigen is unknown. Sequenced material: naive CD8+ T cells from blood, with Jurkat cell RNA spiked in. The subset here: FACS-sorted CD8+CD4-CCR7+CD45RA+ naive T cells. The TCR originated in a human donor in good health. Some libraries in this study had Jurkat cell RNA spiked in. The V and J genes are TRBV7-9 and TRBJ1-1, with 9 bases lining up with TRBD1. The CDR3 bases are TGTGCCAGCAGCCCAGCCCAATGGGACAGGGCGAACACTGAAGCTTTCTTT. This sequence encodes CASSPAQWDRANTEAFF.